Below are 9 T cell receptor beta chains sequenced from a single sample in a study of shared clonotypes between healthy human individuals. The assay was immunoSEQ multiplex PCR, and TCRdb's table has in-frame clones only and misses some. The sample carries some 2.1 million clones, about 93% recorded once. Cells designated naive CD8 were CD45RO-negative and were positively selected for CCR7, with terminally differentiated effector memory CD45RA+ cells excluded. The sequenced sample consisted of naive CD8+ T cells from PBMCs. All receptors derive from a man aged 18 to 35 in good health. Some clones in this sample may be carry-over from other donors' samples.

A word on this clone: Other DNA sequences in this sample translate to the same CDR3. This chain links TRBV28 with TRBJ2-7, with 12 bases identical to TRBD2. The CDR3 sequence is 14 residues long. Losses at the gene ends were 5 bases for V and 4 bases for J; bases not matched to a gene: 3. Germline assignment: CDR1 MDHEN and CDR2 SYDVKM. The CDR3 spells CASSPGTSGYEQYF. In nucleotides, the CDR3 is TGTGCCAGCAGTCCCGGGACTAGCGGGTACGAGCAGTACTTC.

The rearrangement joins TRBV28 to TRBJ1-5; D is undetermined. V lost 3 bases, J lost 2 bases, and 14 bases lay in between. The CDR3 length is 16 residues. Germline CDR1 MDHEN, CDR2 SYDVKM. The CDR3 coding sequence is TGTGCCAGCAGTTTCCCCGAAAGCGTCGGCAATCAGCCCCAGCATTTT. Its protein is CASSFPESVGNQPQHF.

The rearrangement links TRBV29-1 to TRBJ1-1, with a possible D match to TRBD1 (5 bases). The V end lost 5 bases, the J end lost 0 bases, and 16 bases lay between the germline ends. The CDR3 covers 15 residues. CDR1 is SQVTM, CDR2 ANQGSEA, per germline. CDR3 bases: TGCAGCGTTAGAGCAGGGATGCCCATGAACACTGAAGCTTTCTTT. Translated: CSVRAGMPMNTEAFF. Full variable domain (outside the CDR3, taken from reference TRBV29-1 and TRBJ1-1): SAVISQKPSRDICQRGTSLTIQCQVDSQVTMMFWYRQQPGQSLTLIATANQGSEATYESGFVIDKFPISRPNLTFSTLTVSNMSPEDSSIYLCSVRAGMPMNTEAFFGQGTRLTVV.

This chain uses TRBV28 with TRBJ2-3, with D hard to call. Germline assignment: CDR1 MDHEN and CDR2 SYDVKM. The CDR3 has 15 amino acids. Trimming cost V 6 bases and J 1 base, with 14 bases left between them. The CDR3 reads CASSFPGLGTDTQYF. The CDR3 DNA reads as TGTGCCAGCAGCTTCCCGGGTCTAGGCACAGATACGCAGTATTTT.

The chain recombines TRBV21-1 with TRBJ1-2. TRBV21-1 is tagged as a pseudogene. The CDR3 totals 16 residues. The CDR3 coding sequence is TGTGCCAGCATTCCTCGGTCGGGGTCGGCCGAGGGGAGCTACACCTTC. This encodes CASIPRSGSAEGSYTF.

The J gene is TRBJ2-7, the V gene TRBV28; possibly TRBD1 or TRBD2 for D (5 bases each). CDR3 size: 15 residues. V lost 3 bases and J 2 bases, leaving 14 bases between the germline ends. The germline CDR1 and CDR2 sequences are MDHEN and SYDVKM. CDR3 in amino acids: CASSLVRDPTYEQYF. The CDR3, as DNA: TGTGCCAGCAGTTTGGTAAGGGACCCTACCTACGAGCAGTACTTC. The variable domain in full, with the rest retrieved from reference TRBV28 and TRBJ2-7, is DVKVTQSSRYLVKRTGEKVFLECVQDMDHENMFWYRQDPGLGLRLIYFSYDVKMKEKGDIPEGYSVSREKKERFSLILESASTNQTSMYLCASSLVRDPTYEQYFGPGTRLTVT.

DNA for the CDR3: TGTGCCAGCAGTGCGGGACTCTCCGTATCTGGGGGGGCCAACGTCCTGACTTTC. This translates into CASSAGLSVSGGANVLTF. The chain recombines TRBV25-1 with TRBJ2-6; the D gene is possibly TRBD2 (6 bases). V gave up 4 bases and J gave up 4 bases, with 20 bases separating them. The CDR3 totals 18 residues. Germline V gene data show CDR1 as MGHDK and CDR2 as SYGVNS.

V usage is TRBV4-1 and J usage is TRBJ2-5; TRBD1 or TRBD2 may be the D gene (6 bases each). CDR1 and CDR2 (germline): MGHRA, YSYEKL. The germline V and J ends were trimmed by 4 bases and 5 bases, with 11 bases remaining between them. This CDR3 comprises 13 residues. The CDR3 loop reads CASSLGGGETQYF. The CDR3 DNA follows: TGCGCCAGCAGCCTAGGAGGGGGGGAGACCCAGTACTTC.

The rearrangement links TRBV5-4 to TRBJ2-7, with D hard to call. Germline CDR1 is SGHNT and CDR2 is YYREEE (reference sequence). There are 15 residues in the CDR3. V was cut by 3 bases and J by 3 bases, with 16 bases left in between. This CDR3 reads CASSSFVRPGYEQYF. In nucleotides, the CDR3 is TGTGCCAGCAGCTCATTCGTCCGACCCGGCTACGAGCAGTACTTC.